The clone carrying this T cell receptor (beta chain) was observed at least ten times. The target antigen is unknown. This sample stems from a study of T cell repertoires in cytomegalovirus infection. Study-wide background: As its CMV epitopes, the study selected recently identified HLA-C-restricted and well-studied HLA-B-restricted targets. Evidence of both CMV infection and a matching HLA type came from public TCR beta signatures.

General study findings and limits: In two of eight donors, the top clonotype was HLA-C-restricted CMV-specific. Summed frequency of shared TCR beta families picked out CMV carriers who also had the relevant HLA.

Germline values: CDR1 SGHAT, CDR2 FQDESV (reference sequence). The CDR3 spans 12 residues. V dropped 9 bases and J dropped 1 base, with 7 bases sitting between them. TCRdb redid the calling of the reads with MiXCR, one entry per CDR3 protein. The repertoire holds approximately 110,000 distinct CDR3 sequences, with around 28% as singletons. The chain combines TRBV11-1 with TRBJ2-1; maybe TRBD2 (5 bases). Sequences were derived from CD8+ T cells from cultured PBMCs, sampled from culture after CMV antigen stimulation. The receptor was isolated from a human donor in good health (CMV status not recorded). Some clones in this sample may be carry-over from other donors' samples. CDR3 sequence: CASGESYNEQFF. The DNA for the CDR3 is TGTGCCAGTGGGGAGTCCTACAATGAGCAGTTCTTC.